This TCR beta chain appears in the sequencing data of a study of blood T cell repertoires in COVID-19. At the level of the study: Whether acute or convalescent, the COVID-19 samples came from the United States, Italy and Spain. The analysed material was cDNA or gDNA that came from T cells, B-cell-depleted T cells, or PBMCs.

This clone was detected a few times. TCRdb's copy holds only in-frame clones and misses some; the assay was immunoSEQ multiplex PCR. The table has roughly 180,000 clones, around 82% seen once; the top ten hold about 3.5%. The TCR was taken from a woman between 50 and 59 years old in a cohort exposed to, infected with or recovered from COVID-19 (not recorded which). The sequencing input was PBMCs or T cells enriched from blood (not recorded which).

The chain's CDR3 is CASSWRTGQNIQYF. DNA of the CDR3: TGTGCCAGCAGTTGGAGGACAGGCCAAAACATTCAGTACTTC. The genes are TRBV27 and TRBJ2-4, with 7 bases matching TRBD1. The length of the CDR3 is 14 residues. Germline V gene lookup returns CDR1 MNHEY and CDR2 SMNVEV (reference sequence). The trim removed 4 bases at V and 5 bases at J, leaving 5 bases unmatched.